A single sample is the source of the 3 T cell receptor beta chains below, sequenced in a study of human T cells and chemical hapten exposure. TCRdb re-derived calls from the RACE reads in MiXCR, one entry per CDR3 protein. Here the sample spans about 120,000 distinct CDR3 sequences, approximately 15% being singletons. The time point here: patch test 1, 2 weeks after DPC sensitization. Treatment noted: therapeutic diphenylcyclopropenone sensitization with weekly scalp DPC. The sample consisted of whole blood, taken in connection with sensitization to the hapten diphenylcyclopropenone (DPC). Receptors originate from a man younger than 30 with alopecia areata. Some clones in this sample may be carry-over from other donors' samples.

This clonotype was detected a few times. This CDR3 is CSAAREGGPTYEQYV. The DNA for the CDR3 is TGCAGTGCCGCGCGGGAGGGGGGGCCCACCTACGAGCAGTACGTC. The chain has TRBV20-1 and TRBJ2-7, with 9 bases that match TRBD2. The V gene end was trimmed by 6 bases and the J gene end by 2 bases; junction bases not matched to a gene: 11. The CDR3 length is 15 residues. The V gene's germline CDR1 is DFQATT and CDR2 SNEGSKA (reference sequence).

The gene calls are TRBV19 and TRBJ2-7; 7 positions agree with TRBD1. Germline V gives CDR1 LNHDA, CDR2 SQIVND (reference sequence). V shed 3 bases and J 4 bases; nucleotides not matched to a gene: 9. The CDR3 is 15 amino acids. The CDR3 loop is CASSIDRESRYEQYF. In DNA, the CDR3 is TGTGCCAGTAGTATCGACAGGGAATCCCGATACGAGCAGTACTTC.

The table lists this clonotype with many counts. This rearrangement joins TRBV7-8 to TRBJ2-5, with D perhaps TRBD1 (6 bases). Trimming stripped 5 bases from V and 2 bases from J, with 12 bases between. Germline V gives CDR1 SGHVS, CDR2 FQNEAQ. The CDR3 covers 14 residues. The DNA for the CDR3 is TGTGCCAGCAGCCGAGGGACACCACAAGAGACCCAGTACTTC. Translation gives CASSRGTPQETQYF.